The 7 T cell receptor beta chains listed next were all sequenced from one sample in a study of blood T cell repertoires in COVID-19. Profiled with immunoSEQ multiplex PCR; TCRdb holds only in-frame clones, not every one. Here the sample spans some 76,000 clones, more than 75% being singletons. Sequencing used peripheral blood. The receptors stem from a woman aged 18-29 years with acute or convalescent COVID-19.

The V and J genes are TRBV7-8 and TRBJ2-7, with 8 bases identical to TRBD2. Germline CDR1 SGHVS, CDR2 FQNEAQ. The CDR3 extends over 14 amino acids. V shed 8 bases and J 1 base; nucleotides not matched to a gene: 7. CDR3 loop: CASGRASGSYEQYF. The CDR3 DNA reads as TGTGCCAGCGGAAGGGCTAGCGGGTCCTACGAGCAGTACTTC.

The rearrangement links TRBV10-2 to TRBJ2-7; D is possibly TRBD2 (6 bases). Per the germline V gene, CDR1 is WSHSY and CDR2 is SAAADI. V shed 6 bases and J shed 7 bases, with 19 bases lying between them. The CDR3 has 14 residues. The CDR3 is CASRSRDFSREQYF. The CDR3 nucleotides are TGCGCCAGCAGGTCTCGGGACTTCAGTCGGGAGCAGTACTTC.

There are a few counts of this clone. The chain employs TRBV30 and TRBJ2-7; maybe TRBD1 (6 bases). Germline CDR1 GTSNPN, CDR2 SVGIG (reference sequence). V lost 1 base to trimming and J lost 2 bases, with 9 bases between them. The CDR3 has 13 residues. CDR3 residues: CAWSEGDTYEQYF. CDR3 sequence (DNA): TGTGCCTGGAGTGAGGGGGATACCTACGAGCAGTACTTC.

This rearrangement joins TRBV10-3 to TRBJ2-7; 13 positions match TRBD2. The CDR3 extends over 14 amino acids. Germline V gene lookup returns CDR1 ENHRY and CDR2 SYGVKD. Trimming removed 10 bases from V and 5 bases from J; junction bases left unmatched: 8. The CDR3 loop reads CASRLAGGPNEQYF. In nucleotides, the CDR3 is TGTGCCAGCCGACTAGCGGGAGGCCCCAACGAGCAGTACTTC.

This sequence joins TRBV12-3 or TRBV12-4 and TRBJ1-1; D is possibly TRBD1 (5 bases). The V gene lost 5 bases and the J gene lost 10 bases, with 17 bases spanning the gap. The CDR3 runs to 13 residues. CDR3 coding DNA: TGTGCCAGCAGTGACGCGGGGCGGGTCGGAGCTTTCTTT. Its protein is CASSDAGRVGAFF.

This chain joins TRBV5-4 and TRBJ2-3; 10 bases are a match to TRBD2. Per germline, CDR1 SGHNT and CDR2 YYREEE (reference sequence). V shed 2 bases and J 4 bases; nucleotides not matched to a gene: 4. The CDR3 is 15 amino acids. The CDR3 sequence: CASSLRAGGADTQYF. The DNA of the CDR3 is TGTGCCAGCAGCTTAAGAGCGGGGGGGGCAGATACGCAGTATTTT.

The chain has TRBV5-1 and TRBJ2-7; the D is unclear. The CDR3 extends over 14 amino acids. V lost 4 bases and J 0 bases, leaving 11 bases between the germline ends. The germline V gene has CDR1 SGHRS and CDR2 YFSETQ. The CDR3 coding sequence is TGCGCCAGCAGCCCAGGTCGAAGCTCCTACGAGCAGTACTTC. It specifies CASSPGRSSYEQYF.